Listed below are T cell receptor beta chains from one sample, sequenced in a study of CD8+ T cells in alopecia areata. Assay used: immunoSEQ multiplex PCR; TCRdb lists only in-frame clones, some missing. The sample has about 100,000 clones, about 61% seen once; the top ten hold 16%. The sequences come from CD8+ T cells sorted from blood, collected between weeks 55 and 65, from a patient treated with tofacitinib. The receptors come from a human donor with alopecia areata. CDR3s include the opening cysteine and the closing phenylalanine or tryptophan. A D gene is named only where the DNA matches it firmly. Part of the rows lack a size; the others show once, few, many or a class for expanded clones.

V,J,D,size,CDR3,DNA
TRBV5-6,TRBJ2-3,TRBD1,few,CASSWGQGTDTQYF,TGTGCCAGCAGCTGGGGACAGGGCACAGATACGCAGTATTTT
TRBV27,TRBJ1-2,TRBD1,-,CASSLFSQGVNYGYTF,TGTGCCAGCAGTTTATTTAGTCAGGGGGTTAACTATGGCTACACCTTC
TRBV29-1,TRBJ1-2,TRBD1,-,CSVYTRDSRAVNYGYTF,TGCAGCGTTTACACGAGGGACAGTAGGGCGGTGAACTATGGCTACACCTTC
TRBV5-1,TRBJ1-1,-,-,CASSLGGNLNTEAFF,TGCGCCAGCAGCTTGGGGGGGAACCTGAACACTGAAGCTTTCTTT
TRBV30,TRBJ2-7,-,-,CAWSSWDGAYEQYF,TGTGCCTGGAGTAGCTGGGACGGAGCCTACGAGCAGTACTTC
TRBV19,TRBJ2-1,TRBD2,-,CASSIGGLGYNEQFF,TGTGCCAGTAGTATCGGCGGACTAGGCTACAATGAGCAGTTCTTC
TRBV5-1,TRBJ1-2,-,-,CASSFEPDAVISYGYTF,TGCGCCAGCAGTTTTGAACCGGACGCCGTCATCTCCTATGGCTACACCTTC
TRBV18,TRBJ2-5,-,-,CASSRFETQYF,TGTGCCAGCTCACGTTTTGAGACCCAGTACTTC
TRBV4-1,TRBJ1-2,TRBD1,once,CASRQLTRGDYGYTF,TGCGCCAGCAGACAACTAACCAGGGGGGACTATGGCTACACCTTC
TRBV13,TRBJ2-1,TRBD2,few,CASSFGGAIGNEQFF,TGTGCCAGCAGCTTCGGGGGGGCCATAGGCAATGAGCAGTTCTTC
TRBV5-1,TRBJ1-1,-,-,CASSLGVAVNTEAFF,TGCGCCAGCAGCTTGGGCGTTGCAGTGAACACTGAAGCTTTCTTT
TRBV13,TRBJ2-3,TRBD2,-,CASSLGLASGGLRGADTQYF,TGTGCCAGCAGCTTAGGCCTCGCTAGCGGGGGCCTCCGCGGTGCAGATACGCAGTATTTT
TRBV2,TRBJ1-1,-,-,CASRVGPPKAFF,TGTGCCAGCAGGGTAGGACCCCCAAAAGCTTTCTTT
TRBV7-9,TRBJ2-7,TRBD2,-,CASSLGGTSGYEQYF,TGTGCCAGCAGCTTAGGGGGGACTAGCGGGTACGAGCAGTACTTC
TRBV23-1,TRBJ2-7,-,-,CASRRNYEQYF,TGCGCCAGCAGACGAAACTACGAGCAGTACTTC
TRBV2,TRBJ2-7,-,once,CASSGREQYF,TGTGCCAGCTCCGGGCGCGAGCAGTACTTC
TRBV7-9,TRBJ2-1,-,-,CASSPPSPNEQFF,TGTGCCAGCAGCCCCCCAAGTCCAAATGAGCAGTTCTTC
TRBV5-6,TRBJ1-1,-,few,CASSSPPRDTEAFF,TGTGCCAGCAGCTCACCGCCCCGTGACACTGAAGCTTTCTTT
TRBV6-1,TRBJ2-7,TRBD2,few,CASSEEPPGLAYEQYF,TGTGCCAGCAGTGAAGAACCTCCGGGACTAGCCTACGAGCAGTACTTC
TRBV2,TRBJ1-1,-,-,CASSDSVAGMAEAFF,TGTGCCAGCAGTGATAGTGTAGCGGGAATGGCTGAAGCTTTCTTT
TRBV29-1,TRBJ2-7,-,-,CSVEDLGRGGEQYF,TGCAGCGTTGAAGATTTGGGCAGGGGTGGCGAGCAGTACTTC
TRBV2,TRBJ2-7,TRBD1,-,CASVGQRDEQYF,TGTGCCAGCGTGGGACAGCGCGACGAGCAGTACTTC
TRBV4-1,TRBJ2-1,TRBD2,-,CASDPGGGVDEQFF,TGCGCCAGTGACCCGGGCGGGGGGGTCGATGAGCAGTTCTTC
TRBV12-5,TRBJ2-7,-,-,CASGDSRQALSYEQYF,TGTGCTAGTGGTGATAGCAGACAGGCCCTTTCCTACGAGCAGTACTTC
TRBV15,TRBJ2-5,-,-,CATGTRYFPKQTQYF,TGTGCCACCGGTACCCGGTACTTCCCTAAGCAGACCCAGTACTTC
TRBV9,TRBJ1-5,-,-,CASSVSYSPNQPQHF,TGTGCCAGCAGCGTAAGCTACAGCCCGAATCAGCCCCAGCATTTT
TRBV30,TRBJ2-3,-,-,CAWTTYREVADTQYF,TGTGCCTGGACGACCTACAGGGAAGTCGCAGATACGCAGTATTTT
TRBV30,TRBJ1-1,-,-,CAWRPISEAFF,TGTGCCTGGAGGCCAATTTCTGAAGCTTTCTTT
TRBV11-2,TRBJ2-5,-,-,CASSLDLSRRGGETQYF,TGTGCCAGCAGCTTAGATCTGTCAAGAAGGGGCGGGGAGACCCAGTACTTC
TRBV2,TRBJ2-5,-,-,CASSEGAGIQETQYF,TGTGCCAGCAGTGAAGGTGCAGGCATCCAAGAGACCCAGTACTTC
TRBV29-1,TRBJ2-7,-,-,CSVAPPLTGRYEQYF,TGCAGCGTTGCCCCCCCATTGACGGGAAGGTACGAGCAGTACTTC
TRBV5-1,TRBJ2-1,TRBD1,-,CASSLEGQGVYNEQFF,TGCGCCAGCAGCTTGGAGGGACAGGGGGTCTACAATGAGCAGTTCTTC
TRBV7-8,TRBJ1-5,TRBD1,-,CASSLGTGIHQPQHF,TGTGCCAGCAGCCTAGGGACAGGGATCCATCAGCCCCAGCATTTT
TRBV4-1,TRBJ2-7,TRBD1,once,CASSQGTGQFYEQYF,TGCGCCAGCAGCCAAGGGACGGGACAGTTCTACGAGCAGTACTTC
TRBV6-5,TRBJ2-1,-,once,CASSPQGSSYNEQFF,TGTGCCAGCAGTCCACAGGGAAGCTCCTACAATGAGCAGTTCTTC
TRBV7-9,TRBJ1-2,-,-,CASSLAGTDTF,TGTGCCAGCAGCTTAGCCGGGACTGACACCTTC
TRBV4-1,TRBJ2-3,-,-,CASSQAVIDPDTQYF,TGCGCCAGCAGCCAAGCGGTAATAGACCCAGATACGCAGTATTTT
TRBV7-2,TRBJ2-7,-,-,CASSLLPGISYEQYF,TGTGCCAGCAGCTTGCTCCCAGGGATTTCCTACGAGCAGTACTTC
TRBV4-1,TRBJ1-2,-,-,CASSPEVPNYGYTF,TGCGCCAGCAGCCCAGAGGTTCCTAACTATGGCTACACCTTC
TRBV2,TRBJ1-2,-,once,CASSHIGENTWTF,TGTGCCAGCAGCCATATAGGAGAGAACACTTGGACCTTC
TRBV19,TRBJ2-5,-,few,CASSSRTQETQYF,TGTGCCAGTAGTTCTCGGACCCAAGAGACCCAGTACTTC
TRBV2,TRBJ1-5,-,once,CASRTARGSNQPQHF,TGTGCCAGCAGGACCGCCAGGGGAAGCAATCAGCCCCAGCATTTT
TRBV5-1,TRBJ2-5,TRBD1,-,CASSGDRVQETQYF,TGCGCCAGCAGCGGAGACAGGGTCCAAGAGACCCAGTACTTC
TRBV7-9,TRBJ2-5,TRBD2,few,CASSLVRGDQETQYF,TGTGCCAGCAGCTTAGTACGGGGGGATCAAGAGACCCAGTACTTC
TRBV11-2,TRBJ2-2,TRBD1,-,CASSGKGAAGELFF,TGTGCCAGCAGTGGGAAGGGGGCTGCCGGGGAGCTGTTTTTT
TRBV5-6,TRBJ1-1,-,-,CASSSGWGLGTEAFF,TGTGCCAGCAGTTCCGGGTGGGGGCTCGGCACTGAAGCTTTCTTT
TRBV5-1,TRBJ2-7,-,-,CASRAGRYEQYF,TGCGCCAGCAGGGCAGGGCGGTACGAGCAGTACTTC
TRBV21-1,TRBJ2-2,-,-,CASSVQSRGLVSGELFF,TGTGCCAGCAGCGTTCAATCCAGGGGGCTGGTTAGCGGGGAGCTGTTTTTT
TRBV11-2,TRBJ2-3,-,few,CASSPRFYSDTDTQYF,TGTGCCAGCAGCCCTCGGTTTTACTCCGACACAGATACGCAGTATTTT
TRBV5-6,TRBJ2-1,-,-,CASSSFSGTFEQFF,TGTGCCAGCAGCTCGTTCTCTGGGACATTCGAGCAGTTCTTC
TRBV9,TRBJ2-3,TRBD2,-,CASSPPGVGGKDTQYF,TGTGCCAGCAGCCCACCCGGGGTCGGGGGGAAAGATACGCAGTATTTT
TRBV5-1,TRBJ1-2,TRBD1,-,CASSTTGAPNYGYTF,TGCGCCAGCAGCACCACAGGGGCGCCTAACTATGGCTACACCTTC